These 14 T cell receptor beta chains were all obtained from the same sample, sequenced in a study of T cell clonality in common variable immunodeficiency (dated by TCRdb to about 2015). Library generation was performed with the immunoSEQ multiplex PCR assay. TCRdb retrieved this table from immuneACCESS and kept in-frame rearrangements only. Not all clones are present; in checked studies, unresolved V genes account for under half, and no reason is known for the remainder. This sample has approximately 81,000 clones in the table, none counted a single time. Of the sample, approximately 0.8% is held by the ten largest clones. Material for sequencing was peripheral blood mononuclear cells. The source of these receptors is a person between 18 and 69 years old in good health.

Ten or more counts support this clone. The CDR3 DNA, read in part, is TGTGCCAGCAGCGTTGAAGGGTTGGTGGACGGGGAG. This sequence encodes CASSVEGLVDGE. The full CDR3 reads CASSVEGLVDGELFF. V usage is TRBV9 and J usage is TRBJ2-2; the D is unclear. The CDR3 is cut off 3 residues early in the read; its end comes from the germline J gene. Germline V CDR1 and CDR2: SGDLS, YYNGEE. This CDR3 is built from 15 residues. V lost 2 bases, J lost 7 bases, and 15 bases lay in between.

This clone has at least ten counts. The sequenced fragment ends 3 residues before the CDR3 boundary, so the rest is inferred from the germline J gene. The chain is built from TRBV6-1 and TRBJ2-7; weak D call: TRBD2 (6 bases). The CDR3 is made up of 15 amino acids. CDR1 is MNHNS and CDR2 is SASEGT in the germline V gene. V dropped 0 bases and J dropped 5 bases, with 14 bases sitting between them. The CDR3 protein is CASSEAPGGYDEQYF. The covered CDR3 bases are TGTGCCAGCAGTGAAGCGCCTGGGGGGTATGACGAG.

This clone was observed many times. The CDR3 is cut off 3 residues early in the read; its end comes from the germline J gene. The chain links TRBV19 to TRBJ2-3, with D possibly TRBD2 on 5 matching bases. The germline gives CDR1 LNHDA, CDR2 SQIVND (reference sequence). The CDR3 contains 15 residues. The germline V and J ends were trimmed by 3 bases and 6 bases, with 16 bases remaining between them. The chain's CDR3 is CASSIITPRGDTQYF. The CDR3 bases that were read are TGTGCCAGTAGTATTATTACCCCGAGAGGGGATACG.

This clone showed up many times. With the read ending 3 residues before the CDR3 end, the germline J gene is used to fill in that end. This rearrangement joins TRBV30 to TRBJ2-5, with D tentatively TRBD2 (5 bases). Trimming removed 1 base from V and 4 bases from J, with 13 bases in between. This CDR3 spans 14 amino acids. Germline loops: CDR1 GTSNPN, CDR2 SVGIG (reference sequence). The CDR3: CAWSEGPRGETQYF. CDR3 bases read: TGTGCCTGGAGTGAAGGTCCTCGGGGAGAGACC.

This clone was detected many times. The covered CDR3 bases are TGTGCCAGCTCACTGGGGGCTCCCATGAACACTGAA. It specifies CASSLGAPMNTE. The CDR3, in full, reads CASSLGAPMNTEAFF. The V and J genes are TRBV18 and TRBJ1-1, with a tentative D call TRBD1 (6 bases). The read ends 3 residues before the CDR3 terminus; that terminus is restored from the germline J gene. The germline V and J ends were trimmed by 4 bases and 0 bases, with 12 bases remaining between them. The CDR3 extends over 15 amino acids. CDR1 and CDR2 (germline): KGHSH, LQKENI.

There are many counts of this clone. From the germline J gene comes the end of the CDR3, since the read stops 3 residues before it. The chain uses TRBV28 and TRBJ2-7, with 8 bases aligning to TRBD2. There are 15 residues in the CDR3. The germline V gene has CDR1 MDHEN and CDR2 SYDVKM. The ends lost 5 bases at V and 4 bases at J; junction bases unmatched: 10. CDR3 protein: CASSPRTSYTYEQYF. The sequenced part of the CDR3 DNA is TGTGCCAGCAGTCCTAGGACTAGCTATACTTACGAG.

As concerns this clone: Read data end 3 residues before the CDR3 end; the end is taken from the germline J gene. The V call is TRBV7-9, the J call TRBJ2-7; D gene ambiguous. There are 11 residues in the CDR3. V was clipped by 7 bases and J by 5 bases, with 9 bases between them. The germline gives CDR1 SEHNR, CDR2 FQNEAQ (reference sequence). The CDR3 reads CASTRRHEQYF. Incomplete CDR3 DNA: TGTGCCAGCACCCGGCGGCACGAG.

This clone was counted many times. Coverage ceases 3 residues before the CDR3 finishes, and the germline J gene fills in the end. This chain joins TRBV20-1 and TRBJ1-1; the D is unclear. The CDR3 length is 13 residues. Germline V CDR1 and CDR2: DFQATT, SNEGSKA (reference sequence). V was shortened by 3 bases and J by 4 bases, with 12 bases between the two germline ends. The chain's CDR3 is CSARFSAGTEAFF. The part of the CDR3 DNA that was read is TGCAGTGCTAGGTTTTCGGCGGGCACTGAA.

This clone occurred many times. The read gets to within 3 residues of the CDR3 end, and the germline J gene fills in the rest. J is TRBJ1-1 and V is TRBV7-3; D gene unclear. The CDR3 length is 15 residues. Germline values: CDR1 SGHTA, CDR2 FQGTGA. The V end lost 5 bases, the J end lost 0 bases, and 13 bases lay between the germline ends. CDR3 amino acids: CASSPLHTMNTEAFF. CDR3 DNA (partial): TGTGCCAGCAGCCCTCTGCACACTATGAACACTGAA. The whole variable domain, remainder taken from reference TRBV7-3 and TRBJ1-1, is GAGVSQTPSNKVTEKGKYVELRCDPISGHTALYWYRQSLGQGPEFLIYFQGTGAADDSGLPNDRFFAVRPEGSVSTLKIQRTERGDSAVYLCASSPLHTMNTEAFFGQGTRLTVV.

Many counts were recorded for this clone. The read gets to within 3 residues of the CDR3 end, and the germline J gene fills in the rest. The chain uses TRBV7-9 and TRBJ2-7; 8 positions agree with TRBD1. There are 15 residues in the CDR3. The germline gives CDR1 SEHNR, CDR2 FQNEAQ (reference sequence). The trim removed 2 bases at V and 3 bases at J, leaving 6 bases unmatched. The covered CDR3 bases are TGTGCCAGCAGCTTAAGGGAACAGGGGGGCTACGAG. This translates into CASSLREQGGYE. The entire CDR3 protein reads CASSLREQGGYEQYF.

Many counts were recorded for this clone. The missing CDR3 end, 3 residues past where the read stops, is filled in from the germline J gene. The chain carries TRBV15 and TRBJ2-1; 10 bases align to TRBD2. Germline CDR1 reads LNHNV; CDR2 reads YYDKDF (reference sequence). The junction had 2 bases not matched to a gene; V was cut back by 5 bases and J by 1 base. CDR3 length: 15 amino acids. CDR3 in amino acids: CATSPGLASYNEQFF. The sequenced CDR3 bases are TGTGCCACCAGCCCGGGACTAGCGTCCTACAATGAG.

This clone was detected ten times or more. CDR3 bases read: TGCGCCAGCAAGGCGGGAGGCCCCGGTACTGGAAATGAG. It specifies CASKAGGPGTGNE. The complete CDR3 protein is CASKAGGPGTGNEQFF. The chain carries TRBV10-1 and TRBJ2-1; 8 positions match TRBD2. The missing CDR3 end, 3 residues past where the read stops, is filled in from the germline J gene. There are 16 residues in the CDR3. Germline loops: CDR1 WNHNN, CDR2 SYGVQD (reference sequence). V trimming: 7 bases; J trimming: 7 bases; junction bases outside the gene matches: 15.

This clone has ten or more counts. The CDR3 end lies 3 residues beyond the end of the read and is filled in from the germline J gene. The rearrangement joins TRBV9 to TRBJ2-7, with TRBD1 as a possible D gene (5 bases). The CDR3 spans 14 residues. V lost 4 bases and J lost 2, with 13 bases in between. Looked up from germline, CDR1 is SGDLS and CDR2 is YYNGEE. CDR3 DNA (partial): TGTGCCAGCAGCCCCTGGCCAGGGCCCTACGAG. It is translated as CASSPWPGPYE. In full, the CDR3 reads CASSPWPGPYEQYF.

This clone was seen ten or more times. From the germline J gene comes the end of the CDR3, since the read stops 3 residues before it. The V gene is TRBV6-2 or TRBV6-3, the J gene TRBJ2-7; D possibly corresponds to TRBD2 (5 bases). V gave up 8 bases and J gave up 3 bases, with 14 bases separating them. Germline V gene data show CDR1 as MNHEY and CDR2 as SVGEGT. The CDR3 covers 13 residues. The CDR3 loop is CASGWTLGYEQYF. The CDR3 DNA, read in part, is TGTGCCAGCGGTTGGACTCTAGGCTACGAG.